This paragraph covers one TCR beta chain sequence. Antigen unknown. This entry is derived from a study of cytomegalovirus exposure and HLA in healthy donors. V lost 7 bases, J lost 2 bases, and 5 bases stayed unmatched. Germline V CDR1 and CDR2: LNHDA, SQIVND (reference sequence). The length of the CDR3 is 14 residues. PCR employed 60 Vbeta and 13 Jbeta primers. The method was immunoSEQ multiplex PCR; TCRdb's version includes in-frame clones alone and lacks a portion of them. The top ten clones hold almost 2% of a sample with just over 150,000 clones, about 88% of them seen once. Overall study results and limits: It has been reported that TCR beta sequences accurately predicted the HLA-A and HLA-B alleles of most subjects. The classifier reportedly diagnosed cytomegalovirus status with high specificity and sensitivity.

The clonotype was recovered from a young woman in good health and CMV-seronegative. Sequencing input: PBMCs. The rearrangement uses TRBV19 and TRBJ2-7, with 10 positions matching TRBD2. CDR3 coding DNA: TGTGCCAGTAAGGCTAGCGGGGGACCCTACGAGCAGTACTTC. Its protein is CASKASGGPYEQYF.